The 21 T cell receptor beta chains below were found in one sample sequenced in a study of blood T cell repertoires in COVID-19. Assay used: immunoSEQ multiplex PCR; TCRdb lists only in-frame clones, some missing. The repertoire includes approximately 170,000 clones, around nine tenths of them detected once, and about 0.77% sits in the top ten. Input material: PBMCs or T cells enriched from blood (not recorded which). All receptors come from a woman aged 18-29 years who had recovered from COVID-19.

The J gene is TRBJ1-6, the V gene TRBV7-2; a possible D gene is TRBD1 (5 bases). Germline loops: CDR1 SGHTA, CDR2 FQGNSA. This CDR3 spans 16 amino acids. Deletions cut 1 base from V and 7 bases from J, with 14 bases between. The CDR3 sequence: CASSLDPSGRNSPLHF. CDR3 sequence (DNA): TGTGCCAGCAGCTTAGACCCGTCAGGGCGGAATTCACCCCTCCACTTT.

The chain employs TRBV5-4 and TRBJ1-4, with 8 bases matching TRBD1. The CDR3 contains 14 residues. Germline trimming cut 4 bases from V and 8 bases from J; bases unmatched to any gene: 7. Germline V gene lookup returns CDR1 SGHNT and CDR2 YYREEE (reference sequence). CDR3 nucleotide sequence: TGTGCCAGCAGCGGAGGACAGGGAGGGGAAAAACTGTTTTTT. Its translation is CASSGGQGGEKLFF.

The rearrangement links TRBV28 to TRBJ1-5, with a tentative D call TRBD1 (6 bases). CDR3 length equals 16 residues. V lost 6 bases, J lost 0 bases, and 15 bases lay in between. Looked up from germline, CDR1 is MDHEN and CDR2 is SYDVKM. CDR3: CASSLGDTRSNQPQHF. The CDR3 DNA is TGTGCCAGCAGCCTGGGGGACACCCGTAGCAATCAGCCCCAGCATTTT. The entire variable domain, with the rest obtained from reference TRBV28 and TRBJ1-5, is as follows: DVKVTQSSRYLVKRTGEKVFLECVQDMDHENMFWYRQDPGLGLRLIYFSYDVKMKEKGDIPEGYSVSREKKERFSLILESASTNQTSMYLCASSLGDTRSNQPQHFGDGTRLSIL.

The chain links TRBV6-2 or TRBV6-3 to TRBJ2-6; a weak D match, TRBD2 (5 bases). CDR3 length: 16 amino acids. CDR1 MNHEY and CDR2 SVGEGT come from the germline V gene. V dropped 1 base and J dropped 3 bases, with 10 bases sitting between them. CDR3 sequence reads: CASSYFVGVGANVLTF. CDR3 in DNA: TGTGCCAGCAGTTACTTCGTCGGGGTTGGGGCCAACGTCCTGACTTTC.

The CDR3 region has the DNA TGTGCCAGCTCACCAAATAAAGCCCGCGGTGATTCACCCCTCCACTTT. Protein product: CASSPNKARGDSPLHF. The chain has TRBV18 and TRBJ1-6; D remains unclear. V lost 2 bases and J lost 8, with 16 bases in between. The CDR3 extends over 16 amino acids. Germline V gives CDR1 KGHSH, CDR2 LQKENI.

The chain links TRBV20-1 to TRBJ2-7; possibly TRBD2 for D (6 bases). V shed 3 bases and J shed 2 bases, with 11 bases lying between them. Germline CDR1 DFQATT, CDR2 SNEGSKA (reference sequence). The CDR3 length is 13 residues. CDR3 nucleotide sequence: TGCAGTGCTAGTGGACTACTCACCTACGAGCAGTACTTC. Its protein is CSASGLLTYEQYF.

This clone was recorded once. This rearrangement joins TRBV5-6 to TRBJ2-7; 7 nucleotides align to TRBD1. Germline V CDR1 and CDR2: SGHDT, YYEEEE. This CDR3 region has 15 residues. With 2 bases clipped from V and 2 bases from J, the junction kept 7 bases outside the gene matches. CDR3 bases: TGTGCCAGCAGCTTTGAGGGGGCTTCCGCCTACGAGCAGTACTTC. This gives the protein CASSFEGASAYEQYF.

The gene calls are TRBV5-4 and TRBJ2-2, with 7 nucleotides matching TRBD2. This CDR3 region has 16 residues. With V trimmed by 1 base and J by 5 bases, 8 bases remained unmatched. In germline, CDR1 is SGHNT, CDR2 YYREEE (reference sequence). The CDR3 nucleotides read TGTGCCAGCAGCTTGTTCGCGGGAGTAGGAACCGGGGAGCTGTTTTTT. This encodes CASSLFAGVGTGELFF. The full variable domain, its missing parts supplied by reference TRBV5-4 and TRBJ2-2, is ETGVTQSPTHLIKTRGQQVTLRCSSQSGHNTVSWYQQALGQGPQFIFQYYREEENGRGNFPPRFSGLQFPNYSSELNVNALELDDSALYLCASSLFAGVGTGELFFGEGSRLTVL.

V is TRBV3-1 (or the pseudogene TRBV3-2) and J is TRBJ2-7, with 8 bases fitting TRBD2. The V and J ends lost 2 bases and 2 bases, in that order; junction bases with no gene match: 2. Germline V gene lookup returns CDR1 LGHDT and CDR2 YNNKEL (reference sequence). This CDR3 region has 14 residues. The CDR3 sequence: CASSQTGGPYEQYF. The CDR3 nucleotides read TGTGCCAGCAGCCAAACGGGAGGGCCCTACGAGCAGTACTTC.

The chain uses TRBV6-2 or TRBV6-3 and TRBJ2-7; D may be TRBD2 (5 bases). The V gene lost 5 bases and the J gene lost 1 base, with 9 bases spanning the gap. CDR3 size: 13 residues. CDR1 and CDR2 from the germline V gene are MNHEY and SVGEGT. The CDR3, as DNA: TGTGCCAGCAGTACTAGTTCTTCCTACGAGCAGTACTTC. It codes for CASSTSSSYEQYF.

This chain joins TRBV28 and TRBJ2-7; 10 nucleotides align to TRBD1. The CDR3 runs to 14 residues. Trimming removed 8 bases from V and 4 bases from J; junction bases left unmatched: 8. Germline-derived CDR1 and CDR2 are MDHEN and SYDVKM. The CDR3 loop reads CASDSGTGEYEQYF. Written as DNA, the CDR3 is TGTGCCAGCGATTCCGGGACAGGGGAATACGAGCAGTACTTC.

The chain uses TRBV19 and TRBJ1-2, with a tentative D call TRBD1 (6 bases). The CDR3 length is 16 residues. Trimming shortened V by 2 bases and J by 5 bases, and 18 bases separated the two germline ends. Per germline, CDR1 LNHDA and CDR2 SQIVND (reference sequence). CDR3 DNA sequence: TGTGCCAGTAGTATACTCCCCGGACAGAAGGGTTATGGCTACACCTTC. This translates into CASSILPGQKGYGYTF.

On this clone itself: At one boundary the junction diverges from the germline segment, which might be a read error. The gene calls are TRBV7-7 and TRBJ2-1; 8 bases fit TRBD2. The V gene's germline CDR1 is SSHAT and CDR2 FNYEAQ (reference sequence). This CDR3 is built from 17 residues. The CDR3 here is CASSPLGVGGRSGEQFF. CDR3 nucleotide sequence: TGTGCTAGCAGCCCGCTAGGGGTCGGCGGGAGGAGTGGTGAGCAGTTCTTC.

CDR3 coding DNA: TGTGCCTGGAGTGTGGGGCACGGGAACACTGAAGCTTTCTTT. This codes for CAWSVGHGNTEAFF. The chain is built from TRBV30 and TRBJ1-1, with D possibly TRBD1 on 5 matching bases. The V end lost 0 bases, the J end lost 1 base, and 9 bases lay between the germline ends. Germline CDR1 is GTSNPN and CDR2 is SVGIG (reference sequence). This CDR3 spans 14 amino acids.

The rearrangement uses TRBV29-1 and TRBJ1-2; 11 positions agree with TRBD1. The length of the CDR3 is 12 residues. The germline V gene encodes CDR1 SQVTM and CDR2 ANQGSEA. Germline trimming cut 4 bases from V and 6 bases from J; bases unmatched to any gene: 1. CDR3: CSVVGQGDGYTF. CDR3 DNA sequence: TGCAGCGTTGTGGGACAGGGGGATGGCTACACCTTC.

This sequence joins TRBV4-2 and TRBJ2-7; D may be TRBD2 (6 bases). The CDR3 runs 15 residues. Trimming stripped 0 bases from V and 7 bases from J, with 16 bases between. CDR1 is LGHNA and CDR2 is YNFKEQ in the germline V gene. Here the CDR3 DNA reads TGTGCCAGCAGCCAAGAGACTAGGCTGCTCCGGGAGCAGTACTTC. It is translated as CASSQETRLLREQYF.

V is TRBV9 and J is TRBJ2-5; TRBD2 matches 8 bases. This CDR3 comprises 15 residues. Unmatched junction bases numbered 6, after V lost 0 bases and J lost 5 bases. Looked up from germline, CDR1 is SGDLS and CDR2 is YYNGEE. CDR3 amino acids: CASSVGAGVGETQYF. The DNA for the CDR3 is TGTGCCAGCAGCGTAGGAGCGGGAGTGGGGGAGACCCAGTACTTC.

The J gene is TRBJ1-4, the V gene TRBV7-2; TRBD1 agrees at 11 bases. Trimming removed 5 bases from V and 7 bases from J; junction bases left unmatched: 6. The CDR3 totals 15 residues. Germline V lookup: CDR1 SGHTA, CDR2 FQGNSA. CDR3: CASSAAGTGGEKLFF. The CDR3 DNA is TGTGCCAGCAGCGCCGCCGGGACAGGGGGTGAAAAACTGTTTTTT. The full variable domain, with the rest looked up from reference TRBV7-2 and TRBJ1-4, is GAGVSQSPSNKVTEKGKDVELRCDPISGHTALYWYRQSLGQGLEFLIYFQGNSAPDKSGLPSDRFSAERTGGSVSTLTIQRTQQEDSAVYLCASSAAGTGGEKLFFGSGTQLSVL.

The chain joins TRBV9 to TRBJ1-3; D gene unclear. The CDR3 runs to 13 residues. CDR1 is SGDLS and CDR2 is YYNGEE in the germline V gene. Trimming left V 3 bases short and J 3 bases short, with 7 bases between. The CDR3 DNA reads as TGTGCCAGCAGCGCGACAAGTGGAAACACCATATATTTT. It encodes CASSATSGNTIYF.

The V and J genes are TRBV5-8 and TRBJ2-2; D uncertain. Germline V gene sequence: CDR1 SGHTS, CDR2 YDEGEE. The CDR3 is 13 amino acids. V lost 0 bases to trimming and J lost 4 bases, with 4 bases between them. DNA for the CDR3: TGTGCCAGCAGCTTGGCCAGCACCGGGGAGCTGTTTTTT. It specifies CASSLASTGELFF.

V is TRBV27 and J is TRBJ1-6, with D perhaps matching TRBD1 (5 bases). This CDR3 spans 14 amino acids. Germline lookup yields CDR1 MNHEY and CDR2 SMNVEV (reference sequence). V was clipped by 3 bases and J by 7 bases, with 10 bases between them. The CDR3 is CASSLEGLNSPLHF. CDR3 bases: TGTGCCAGCAGTTTGGAGGGGTTGAATTCACCCCTCCACTTT.